This T cell receptor (beta chain) was captured in a study of control samples from healthy donors and cancer patients. Using immunoSEQ multiplex PCR, the repertoire was profiled, and TCRdb retains in-frame clones only, with some absent. There are 110,000 or so clones in the sample; 70% to 85% occur only once, and approximately 7% lies in the top ten. The V end lost 4 bases, the J end lost 12 bases, and 17 bases lay between the germline ends. The CDR3 has 13 residues. Per germline, CDR1 PRHDT and CDR2 FYEKMQ (reference sequence). The TCR comes from a man aged 18 to 30 in good health. The rearrangement links TRBV13 to TRBJ2-3; TRBD2 is a possible D gene (6 bases). Sample: blood. The CDR3 sequence: CASSSDWGETQYF. The CDR3 DNA reads as TGTGCCAGCAGCTCTGATTGGGGGGAGACACAGTATTTT.